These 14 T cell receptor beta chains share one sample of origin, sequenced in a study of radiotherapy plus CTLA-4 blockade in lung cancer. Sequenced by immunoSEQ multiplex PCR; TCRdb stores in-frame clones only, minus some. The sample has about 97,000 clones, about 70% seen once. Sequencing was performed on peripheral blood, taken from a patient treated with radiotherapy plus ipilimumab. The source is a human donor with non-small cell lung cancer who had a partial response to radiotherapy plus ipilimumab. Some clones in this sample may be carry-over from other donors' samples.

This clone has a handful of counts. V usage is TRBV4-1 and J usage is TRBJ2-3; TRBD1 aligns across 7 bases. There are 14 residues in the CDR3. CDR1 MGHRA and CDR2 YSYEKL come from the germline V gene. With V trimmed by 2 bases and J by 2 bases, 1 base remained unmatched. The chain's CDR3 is CASSQTGVTDTQYF. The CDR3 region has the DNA TGCGCCAGCAGCCAAACAGGGGTCACAGATACGCAGTATTTT.

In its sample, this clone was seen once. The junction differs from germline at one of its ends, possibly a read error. The CDR3 protein is CASSLEGRDTGELFF. In DNA form, the CDR3 reads TGTGCCAGCAGTTTAGAGGGGCGGGATACCGGGGAGCTGTTTTTT. The chain is built from TRBV11-2 and TRBJ2-2; D might be TRBD2 (6 bases). The CDR3 sequence is 15 residues long. Germline loops: CDR1 SGHAT, CDR2 FQNNGV. Variable domain in full (rest from reference TRBV11-2 and TRBJ2-2): EAGVAQSPRYKIIEKRQSVAFWCNPISGHATLYWYQQILGQGPKLLIQFQNNGVVDDSQLPKDRFSAERLKGVDSTLKIQPAKLEDSAVYLCASSLEGRDTGELFFGEGSRLTVL.

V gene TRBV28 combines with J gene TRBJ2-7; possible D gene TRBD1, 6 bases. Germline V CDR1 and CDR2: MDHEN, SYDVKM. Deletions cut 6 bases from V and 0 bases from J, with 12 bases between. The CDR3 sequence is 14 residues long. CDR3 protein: CASRVTGSSYEQYF. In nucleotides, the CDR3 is TGTGCCAGCAGGGTTACAGGGAGCTCCTACGAGCAGTACTTC.

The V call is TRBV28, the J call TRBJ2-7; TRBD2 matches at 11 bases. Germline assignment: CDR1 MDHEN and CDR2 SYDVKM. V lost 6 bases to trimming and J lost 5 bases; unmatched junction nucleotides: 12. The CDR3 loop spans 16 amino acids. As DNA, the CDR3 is TGTGCCAGCAGAAACCACCGACTAGCGGGATTAAACGAGCAGTACTTC. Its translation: CASRNHRLAGLNEQYF.

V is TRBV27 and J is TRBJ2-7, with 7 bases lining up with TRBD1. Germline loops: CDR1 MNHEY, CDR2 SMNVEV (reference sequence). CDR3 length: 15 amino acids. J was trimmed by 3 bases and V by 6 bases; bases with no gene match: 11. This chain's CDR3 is CASRPRGLRIYEQYF. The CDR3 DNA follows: TGTGCCAGCAGGCCAAGGGGGCTGAGGATCTACGAGCAGTACTTC.

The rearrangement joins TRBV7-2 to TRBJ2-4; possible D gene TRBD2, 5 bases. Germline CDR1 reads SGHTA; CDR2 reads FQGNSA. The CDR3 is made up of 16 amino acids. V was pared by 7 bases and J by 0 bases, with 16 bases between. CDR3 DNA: TGTGCCAGCAAAGAGGGTGGTACACTAGCCAAAAACATTCAGTACTTC. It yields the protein CASKEGGTLAKNIQYF.

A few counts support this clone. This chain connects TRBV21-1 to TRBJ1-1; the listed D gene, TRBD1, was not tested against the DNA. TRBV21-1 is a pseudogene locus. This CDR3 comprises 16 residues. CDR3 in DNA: TGTGCCGTCTGTCGGGAAGGCAGGGGGAGGAGAGGCGAAGCTTTCTTT. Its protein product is CAVCREGRGRRGEAFF.

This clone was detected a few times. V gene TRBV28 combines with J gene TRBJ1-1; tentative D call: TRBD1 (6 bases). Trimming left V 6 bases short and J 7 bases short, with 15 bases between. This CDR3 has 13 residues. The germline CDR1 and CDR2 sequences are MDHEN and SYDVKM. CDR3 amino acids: CASSTPQGFEAFF. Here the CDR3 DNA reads TGTGCCAGCAGCACCCCACAGGGTTTTGAAGCTTTCTTT.

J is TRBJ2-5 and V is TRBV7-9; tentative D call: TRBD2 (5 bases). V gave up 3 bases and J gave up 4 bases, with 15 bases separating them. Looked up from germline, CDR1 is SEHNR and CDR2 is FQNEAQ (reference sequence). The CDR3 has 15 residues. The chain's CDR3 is CASSLRRGSRETQYF. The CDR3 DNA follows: TGTGCCAGCAGCTTGCGACGGGGAAGTCGAGAGACCCAGTACTTC.

For the CDR3, the DNA is TGTGCCAGCAGCATCGGGGAGAACACTGAAGCTTTCTTT. This translates into CASSIGENTEAFF. This chain connects TRBV9 to TRBJ1-1; unclear D gene. The CDR3 consists of 13 residues. V gave up 4 bases and J gave up 1 base, with 8 bases separating them. CDR1 is SGDLS and CDR2 is YYNGEE in the germline V gene.

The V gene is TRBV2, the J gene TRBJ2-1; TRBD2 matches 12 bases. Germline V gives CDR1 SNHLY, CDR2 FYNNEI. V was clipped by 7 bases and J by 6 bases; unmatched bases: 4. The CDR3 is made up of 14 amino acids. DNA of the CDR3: TGTGCCAGCACTACGACTAGCGGGAGCAATGAGCAGTTCTTC. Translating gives CASTTTSGSNEQFF.

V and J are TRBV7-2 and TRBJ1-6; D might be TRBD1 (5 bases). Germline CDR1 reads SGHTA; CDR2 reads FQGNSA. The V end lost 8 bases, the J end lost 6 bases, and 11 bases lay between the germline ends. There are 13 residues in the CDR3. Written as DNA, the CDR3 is TGTGCCAGCGACGGGGGTACTAATTCACCCCTCCACTTT. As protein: CASDGGTNSPLHF.

DNA of the CDR3: TGTGCCAGTAGACTAGCGGGGGTAACCAGCACAGATACGCAGTATTTT. Translated, it gives CASRLAGVTSTDTQYF. The chain uses TRBV7-2 and TRBJ2-3; 12 bases map to TRBD2. V shed 9 bases, J shed 0 bases, and the junction held 7 bases outside the gene matches. The CDR3 totals 16 residues. Germline assignment: CDR1 SGHTA and CDR2 FQGNSA. The whole variable domain, remainder taken from reference TRBV7-2 and TRBJ2-3, is GAGVSQSPSNKVTEKGKDVELRCDPISGHTALYWYRQSLGQGLEFLIYFQGNSAPDKSGLPSDRFSAERTGGSVSTLTIQRTQQEDSAVYLCASRLAGVTSTDTQYFGPGTRLTVL.

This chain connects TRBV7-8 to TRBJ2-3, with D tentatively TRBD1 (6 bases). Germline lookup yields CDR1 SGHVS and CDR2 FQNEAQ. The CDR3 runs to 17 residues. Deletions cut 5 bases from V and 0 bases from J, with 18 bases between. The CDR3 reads CASSKTTTGSSTDTQYF. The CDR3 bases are TGTGCCAGCAGCAAAACCACAACAGGGTCTAGCACAGATACGCAGTATTTT.